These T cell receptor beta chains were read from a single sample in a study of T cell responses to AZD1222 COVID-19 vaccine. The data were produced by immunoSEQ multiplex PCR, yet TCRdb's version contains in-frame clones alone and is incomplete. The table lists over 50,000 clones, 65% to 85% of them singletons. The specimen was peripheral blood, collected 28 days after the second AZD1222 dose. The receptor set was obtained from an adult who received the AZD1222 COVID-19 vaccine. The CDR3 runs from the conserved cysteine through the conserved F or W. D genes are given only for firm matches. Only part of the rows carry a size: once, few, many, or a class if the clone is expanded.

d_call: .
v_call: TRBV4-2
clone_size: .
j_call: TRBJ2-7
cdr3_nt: TGTGCCAGCAGCCCCCAATCAGTCAGCTCCTACGAGCAGTACTTC
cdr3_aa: CASSPQSVSSYEQYF

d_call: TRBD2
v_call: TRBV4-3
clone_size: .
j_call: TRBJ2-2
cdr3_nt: TGCGCCAGCAGCCAAGACCCTAGCGGGAGGTTTAACACCGGGGAGCTGTTTTTT
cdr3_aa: CASSQDPSGRFNTGELFF

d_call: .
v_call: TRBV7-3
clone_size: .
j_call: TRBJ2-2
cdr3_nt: TGTGCCAGCAGCAAGAATGCAGGGCTCGGGACCGGGGAGCTGTTTTTT
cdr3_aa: CASSKNAGLGTGELFF

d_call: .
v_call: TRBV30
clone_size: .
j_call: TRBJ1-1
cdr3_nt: TGTGCCTGGAGAGCGGGCAACACTGAAGCTTTCTTT
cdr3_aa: CAWRAGNTEAFF

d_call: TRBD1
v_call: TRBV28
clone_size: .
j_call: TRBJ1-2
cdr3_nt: TGTGCCAGCAGTTTAAGTCAGGGGGGCGGCTACACCTTC
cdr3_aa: CASSLSQGGGYTF

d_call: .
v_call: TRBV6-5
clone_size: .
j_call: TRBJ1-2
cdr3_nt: TGTGCCAGCTCTCCGTGGGGGGTCGGCTATGGCTACACCTTC
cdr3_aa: CASSPWGVGYGYTF

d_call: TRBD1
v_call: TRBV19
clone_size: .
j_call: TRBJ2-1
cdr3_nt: TGTGCCAGTAGCGCGGGACAGGGGGTAAATGAGCAGTTCTTC
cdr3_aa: CASSAGQGVNEQFF

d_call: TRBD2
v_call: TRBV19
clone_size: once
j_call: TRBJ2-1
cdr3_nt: TGTGCCAGTAGTAGTACTAGCGGGCAATCCTCCTACAATGAGCAGTTCTTC
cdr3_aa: CASSSTSGQSSYNEQFF

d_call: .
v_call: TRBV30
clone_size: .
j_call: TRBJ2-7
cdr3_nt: TGTGCCTGGAGGACAGCGGGCCTAGGCTACGAGCAGTACTTC
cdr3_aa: CAWRTAGLGYEQYF

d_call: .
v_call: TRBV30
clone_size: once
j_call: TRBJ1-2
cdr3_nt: TGTGCCTGGAGCGGCCAAGGCTACACCTTC
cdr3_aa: CAWSGQGYTF

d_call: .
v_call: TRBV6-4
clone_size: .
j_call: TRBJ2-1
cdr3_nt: TGTGCCAGCAGCAATGGGCCGATAAGTCAAAATGAGCAGTTCTTC
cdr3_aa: CASSNGPISQNEQFF

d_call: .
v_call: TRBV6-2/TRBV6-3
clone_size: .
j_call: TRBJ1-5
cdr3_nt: TGTGCCAGCAGTTACGGAGGACAGCCCCAGCATTTT
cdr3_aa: CASSYGGQPQHF

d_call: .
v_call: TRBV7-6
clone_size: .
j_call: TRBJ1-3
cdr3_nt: TGTGCCAGCAGCTTGGCAGAAACTGGAAACACCATATATTTT
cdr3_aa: CASSLAETGNTIYF

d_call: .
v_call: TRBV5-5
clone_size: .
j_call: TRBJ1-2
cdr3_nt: TGTGCCAGCAGCTTGGTTCCCCAACTATTGGATGGCTACACCTTC
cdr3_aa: CASSLVPQLLDGYTF

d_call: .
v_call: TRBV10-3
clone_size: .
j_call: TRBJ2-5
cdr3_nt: TGTGCCATCAGTGAGGGGCGGTACCAAGAGACCCAGTACTTC
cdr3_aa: CAISEGRYQETQYF

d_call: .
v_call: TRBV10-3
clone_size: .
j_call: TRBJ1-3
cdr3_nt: TGTGCCATCAGTGTCGAGGGAAACACCATATATTTT
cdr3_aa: CAISVEGNTIYF

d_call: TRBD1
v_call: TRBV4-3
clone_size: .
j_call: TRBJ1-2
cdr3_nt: TGCGCCAGCAGCCCCCGACAGGGAGATGGCTACACCTTC
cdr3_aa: CASSPRQGDGYTF

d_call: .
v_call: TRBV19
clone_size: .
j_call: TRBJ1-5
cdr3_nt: TGTGCCAGTAGTATTCTCAGGACAATGGGCAATCAGCCCCAGCATTTT
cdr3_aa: CASSILRTMGNQPQHF

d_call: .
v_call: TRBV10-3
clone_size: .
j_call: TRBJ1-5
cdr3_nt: TGTGCCATCAGTGAACAGCTAACCGATAGCAATCAGCCCCAGCATTTT
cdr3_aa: CAISEQLTDSNQPQHF

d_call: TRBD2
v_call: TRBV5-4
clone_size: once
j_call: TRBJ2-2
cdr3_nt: TGTGCCAGCAGCTCGAGGGTACTAGCGGGAGAAACCGGGGAGCTGTTTTTT
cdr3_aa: CASSSRVLAGETGELFF

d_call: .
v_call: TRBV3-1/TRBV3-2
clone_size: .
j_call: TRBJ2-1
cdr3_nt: TGTGCCAGCAGCCTTAGGAGCGGCGCGGATGAGCAGTTCTTC
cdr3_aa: CASSLRSGADEQFF

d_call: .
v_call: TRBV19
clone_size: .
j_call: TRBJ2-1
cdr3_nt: TGTGCCAGTAGTATCACACCTTACAATGAGCAGTTCTTC
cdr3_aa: CASSITPYNEQFF

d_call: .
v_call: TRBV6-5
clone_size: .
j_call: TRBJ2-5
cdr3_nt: TGTGCCAGCAGTACATTCCACAGGCAAGAGACCCAGTACTTC
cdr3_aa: CASSTFHRQETQYF

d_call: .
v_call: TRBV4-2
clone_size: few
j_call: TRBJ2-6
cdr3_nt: TGTGCCAGCAGCCAAGAGTCAGGGTCTGGGGCCAACGTCCTGACTTTC
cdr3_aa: CASSQESGSGANVLTF

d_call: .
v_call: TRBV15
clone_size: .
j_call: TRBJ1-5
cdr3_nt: TGTGCCACCAGCAGAGCAGGGGCGCCGGGTCAGCCCCAGCATTTT
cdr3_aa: CATSRAGAPGQPQHF

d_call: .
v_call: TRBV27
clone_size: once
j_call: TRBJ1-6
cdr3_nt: TGTGCCAGCAGTTTGGATAACAGGGTTGGTTCACCCCTCCACTTT
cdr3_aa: CASSLDNRVGSPLHF

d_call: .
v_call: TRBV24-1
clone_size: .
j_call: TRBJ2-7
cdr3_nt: TGTGCCACCAGCCAGGGACCCTACGAGCAGTACTTC
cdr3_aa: CATSQGPYEQYF

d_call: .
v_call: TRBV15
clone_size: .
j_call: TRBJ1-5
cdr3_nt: TGTGCCACCAGCAGAGATGGCGGAGGTCAGCCCCAGCATTTT
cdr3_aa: CATSRDGGGQPQHF

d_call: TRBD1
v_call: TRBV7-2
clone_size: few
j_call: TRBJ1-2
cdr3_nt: TGTGCCAGCAGCCCCCAGACAGGGAGCAGGTATGGCTACACCTTC
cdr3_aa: CASSPQTGSRYGYTF

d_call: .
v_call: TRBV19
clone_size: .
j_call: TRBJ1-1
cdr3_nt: TGTGCCAGTAGTAGGACGTACACTGAAGCTTTCTTT
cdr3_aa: CASSRTYTEAFF

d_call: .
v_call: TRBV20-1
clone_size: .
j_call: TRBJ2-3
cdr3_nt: TGCAGTGCTAGGTCCATGGATACGCAGTATTTT
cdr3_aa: CSARSMDTQYF

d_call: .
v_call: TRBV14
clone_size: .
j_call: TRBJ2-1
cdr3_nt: TGTGCCAGCAGCCACTCCGGGACAAGGATTGGATACAATGAGCAGTTCTTC
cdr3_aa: CASSHSGTRIGYNEQFF

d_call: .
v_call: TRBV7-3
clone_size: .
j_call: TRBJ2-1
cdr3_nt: TGTGCCAGCAGCTACACTTGGAACGGTGAGCAGTTCTTC
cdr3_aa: CASSYTWNGEQFF